These 12 T cell receptor beta chains share one sample of origin, sequenced in a study of T cell responses to AZD1222 COVID-19 vaccine. The method was immunoSEQ multiplex PCR; TCRdb's version includes in-frame clones alone and lacks a portion of them. The table shows about 120,000 clones, with roughly 85% occurring only once. The sequenced sample was peripheral blood, obtained on day 0 of MenACWY control vaccination. These receptors originate from an adult in good health.

The rearrangement links TRBV25-1 to TRBJ2-1; TRBD1 matches 7 bases. Per the germline V gene, CDR1 is MGHDK and CDR2 is SYGVNS. CDR3 length: 14 amino acids. With V trimmed by 4 bases and J by 2 bases, 2 bases remained unmatched. CDR3 nucleotides: TGTGCCAGCAGTGCAGGGACAGCCTACAATGAGCAGTTCTTC. This translates into CASSAGTAYNEQFF.

The chain has TRBV7-9 and TRBJ1-4; TRBD1 matches 8 bases. The CDR3 loop spans 15 amino acids. Germline V lookup: CDR1 SEHNR, CDR2 FQNEAQ (reference sequence). V lost 2 bases, J lost 7 bases, and 6 bases stayed unmatched. The CDR3 region is CASSLTQGAGEKLFF. DNA of the CDR3: TGTGCCAGCAGCTTAACCCAGGGGGCCGGTGAAAAACTGTTTTTT.

This chain joins TRBV7-9 and TRBJ2-7, with a weak D call TRBD2 (5 bases). Germline-derived CDR1 and CDR2 are SEHNR and FQNEAQ (reference sequence). CDR3 length: 12 residues. The V and J ends lost 11 bases and 5 bases respectively, with 16 bases between them. The CDR3 DNA follows: TGTGCCGGCGGGCGGTCCGGAAACGAGCAGTACTTC. Residues: CAGGRSGNEQYF.

J is TRBJ2-3 and V is TRBV4-2; the D is unclear. CDR3 size: 18 residues. V lost 0 bases and J 4 bases, leaving 20 bases between the germline ends. CDR1 is LGHNA, CDR2 YNFKEQ, per germline. The CDR3 region has the DNA TGTGCCAGCAGCCAAGAGTCCTCCGGGTACGAAGTCTCAGATACGCAGTATTTT. Its protein is CASSQESSGYEVSDTQYF.

The CDR3 DNA sequence: TGTGCCAGCAGCCCCAGCGGGGGGGCCACAGATACGCAGTATTTT. Translation: CASSPSGGATDTQYF. This sequence joins TRBV7-6 and TRBJ2-3, with 10 nucleotides matching TRBD2. The CDR3 covers 15 residues. Germline values: CDR1 SGHVS, CDR2 FNYEAQ. Germline trimming cut 5 bases from V and 2 bases from J; bases unmatched to any gene: 4.

The chain uses TRBV27 and TRBJ2-2; TRBD1 aligns across 8 bases. CDR3 length: 17 amino acids. Germline V gene sequence: CDR1 MNHEY, CDR2 SMNVEV (reference sequence). Trimming took 4 bases from V and 2 from J; bases not matched to a gene: 9. Written as DNA, the CDR3 is TGTGCCAGCAGTTCAGGACAGGGATTAGGCAACACCGGGGAGCTGTTTTTT. Encoded protein: CASSSGQGLGNTGELFF.

This clone was found once. The V and J genes are TRBV28 and TRBJ1-1; TRBD1 matches 9 bases. The germline gives CDR1 MDHEN, CDR2 SYDVKM. The CDR3 length is 13 residues. Trimming cost V 8 bases and J 5 bases; bases outside gene matches: 6. CDR3 protein: CASYRGRRTEAFF. As DNA, the CDR3 is TGTGCCAGCTACAGGGGGCGAAGGACTGAAGCTTTCTTT.

V is TRBV4-2 and J is TRBJ1-2, with D possibly being TRBD1 (5 bases). V was pared by 0 bases and J by 2 bases, with 19 bases between. Per the germline V gene, CDR1 is LGHNA and CDR2 is YNFKEQ. This CDR3 region has 18 residues. This CDR3 reads CASSQDNRPSAFNYGYTF. The CDR3 nucleotides are TGTGCCAGCAGCCAAGATAACAGGCCCTCGGCCTTCAACTATGGCTACACCTTC.

On this clone: The sample contains more than one DNA sequence encoding this CDR3. The chain's CDR3 is CASNRFSGNTIYF. CDR3 nucleotide sequence: TGTGCCAGCAACCGCTTCTCTGGAAACACCATATATTTT. The chain links TRBV2 to TRBJ1-3; D is unclear. The germline V and J ends were trimmed by 7 bases and 0 bases, with 7 bases remaining between them. From germline, CDR1 is SNHLY and CDR2 FYNNEI. The CDR3 consists of 13 residues.

The genes are TRBV7-3 and TRBJ2-3, with 7 bases fitting TRBD2. J was trimmed by 2 bases and V by 4 bases; bases with no gene match: 6. The CDR3 runs 15 residues. The germline CDR1 and CDR2 sequences are SGHTA and FQGTGA. The CDR3 reads CASSSSGLFTDTQYF. CDR3 DNA sequence: TGTGCCAGCAGCTCCTCGGGACTATTCACAGATACGCAGTATTTT.

The DNA for the CDR3 is TGTGCCAGCAGCTATACCGGGACAGGGTTAAATGAGCAGTTCTTC. This codes for CASSYTGTGLNEQFF. The chain has TRBV5-6 and TRBJ2-1; 9 bases line up with TRBD1. CDR3 length: 15 residues. Per the germline V gene, CDR1 is SGHDT and CDR2 is YYEEEE. V lost 3 bases and J lost 7; bases outside the gene matches: 8.

In DNA form, the CDR3 reads TGTGCCAGCAGCTTAACGAACACAGATACGCAGTATTTT. This encodes CASSLTNTDTQYF. The rearrangement joins TRBV11-3 to TRBJ2-3; D call uncertain. CDR1 is SGHNT and CDR2 is YENEEA in the germline V gene. Trimming took 2 bases from V and 2 from J, leaving 5 bases between them. The length of the CDR3 is 13 residues.